This entry lists 23 T cell receptor beta chains sequenced from one sample in a study of cytomegalovirus exposure and HLA in healthy donors. The PCR made use of 60 Vbeta and 13 Jbeta primers. Sequenced by immunoSEQ multiplex PCR; TCRdb stores in-frame clones only, minus some. The sample includes approximately 74,000 clones, roughly 80% of them seen just once. The sample taken for sequencing was PBMCs. The origin of the receptors is a woman younger than 45 in good health and CMV-seronegative.

The rearrangement joins TRBV18 to TRBJ2-7; 7 positions match TRBD1. The CDR3 has 13 residues. The germline gives CDR1 KGHSH, CDR2 LQKENI. V was pared by 3 bases and J by 2 bases, with 1 base of the junction left unmatched. CDR3 nucleotide sequence: TGTGCCAGCTCACCCGGGACAGCCTACGAGCAGTACTTC. This gives the protein CASSPGTAYEQYF. Drawing the rest from reference TRBV18 and TRBJ2-7, the complete variable domain is NAGVMQNPRHLVRRRGQEARLRCSPMKGHSHVYWYRQLPEEGLKFMVYLQKENIIDESGMPKERFSAEFPKEGPSILRIQQVVRGDSAAYFCASSPGTAYEQYFGPGTRLTVT.

The chain couples TRBV5-4 to TRBJ2-1; 8 bases are shared with TRBD2. Germline V gives CDR1 SGHNT, CDR2 YYREEE (reference sequence). Unmatched junction bases numbered 9, after V lost 5 bases and J lost 5 bases. CDR3 size: 15 residues. The CDR3 nucleotides read TGTGCCAGCAGACGTACAGGGACTAGACACAATGAGCAGTTCTTC. This sequence encodes CASRRTGTRHNEQFF. Variable domain in full (rest from reference TRBV5-4 and TRBJ2-1): ETGVTQSPTHLIKTRGQQVTLRCSSQSGHNTVSWYQQALGQGPQFIFQYYREEENGRGNFPPRFSGLQFPNYSSELNVNALELDDSALYLCASRRTGTRHNEQFFGPGTRLTVL.

This sequence joins TRBV9 and TRBJ1-3, with 7 bases identical to TRBD1. The CDR3 totals 15 residues. Trimming cost V 2 bases and J 1 base; bases outside gene matches: 3. The germline V gene has CDR1 SGDLS and CDR2 YYNGEE. In DNA, the CDR3 is TGTGCCAGCAGCGTCAGGGGGTTGTCTGGAAACACCATATATTTT. Amino acids: CASSVRGLSGNTIYF.

The V call is TRBV6-5, the J call TRBJ2-7; D may be TRBD1 (5 bases). Trimming took off 5 bases at V and 6 bases at J, with 8 bases between the two ends. The CDR3 is 11 residues long. Germline values: CDR1 MNHEY, CDR2 SVGAGI. The CDR3 protein is CASSQGIEQYF. Written as DNA, the CDR3 is TGTGCCAGCAGTCAGGGAATCGAGCAGTACTTC.

The chain combines TRBV5-6 with TRBJ1-4; TRBD1 aligns across 9 bases. The CDR3 sequence is 14 residues long. Germline CDR1 and CDR2: SGHDT and YYEEEE. Trimming removed 5 bases from V and 8 bases from J; junction bases left unmatched: 7. DNA of the CDR3: TGTGCCAGCAGTTCCGGGACAGGGATAGAAAAACTGTTTTTT. Translating it yields CASSSGTGIEKLFF.

This chain connects TRBV28 to TRBJ1-3; no reliable D call. Germline CDR1 and CDR2: MDHEN and SYDVKM. The CDR3 runs to 18 residues. Trimming shortened V by 4 bases and J by 0 bases, and 19 bases separated the two germline ends. The CDR3 loop is CASSSSHLARSSGNTIYF. The CDR3, as DNA: TGTGCCAGCAGTTCCTCCCACTTAGCACGGAGCTCTGGAAACACCATATATTTT.

The chain uses TRBV28 and TRBJ1-5, with a possible D match to TRBD1 (5 bases). Trimming removed 2 bases at V and 0 bases at J, with 8 bases between. This CDR3 region has 15 residues. Germline V gene data show CDR1 as MDHEN and CDR2 as SYDVKM. CDR3 sequence (DNA): TGTGCCAGCAGTTTACCCAGGGCTAGCAATCAGCCCCAGCATTTT. Its protein product is CASSLPRASNQPQHF. The variable domain in full, completed from reference TRBV28 and TRBJ1-5, reads DVKVTQSSRYLVKRTGEKVFLECVQDMDHENMFWYRQDPGLGLRLIYFSYDVKMKEKGDIPEGYSVSREKKERFSLILESASTNQTSMYLCASSLPRASNQPQHFGDGTRLSIL.

This clone was counted a few times. This chain connects TRBV30 to TRBJ1-2; D possibly corresponds to TRBD1 (6 bases). With 5 bases removed from V and 4 bases from J, the gap between germline ends came to 17 bases. Germline V gene sequence: CDR1 GTSNPN, CDR2 SVGIG (reference sequence). There are 14 residues in the CDR3. Here the CDR3 DNA reads TGTGCCTGGTTGGACAGACGATTTCCCTATGGCTACACCTTC. As protein: CAWLDRRFPYGYTF.

As to this clone: One junction end disagrees with the germline gene, perhaps due to a read error. This chain's CDR3 is CARAQGIGYGHTF. DNA for the CDR3: TGTGCCAGAGCTCAGGGGATAGGGTATGGCCACACCTTC. The chain carries TRBV7-2 and TRBJ1-2; TRBD1 is a possible D gene (6 bases). Germline loops: CDR1 SGHTA, CDR2 FQGNSA. The length of the CDR3 is 13 residues.

J is TRBJ1-2 and V is TRBV19; the match to TRBD1 covers 7 bases. The CDR3 totals 16 residues. Trimming at V came to 5 bases and at J to 0 bases, leaving 9 bases not matched to a gene. The V gene's germline CDR1 is LNHDA and CDR2 SQIVND (reference sequence). CDR3 in amino acids: CASSRKPGQSNYGYTF. The CDR3 coding sequence is TGTGCCAGTAGTCGGAAGCCGGGACAGTCTAACTATGGCTACACCTTC.

The V call is TRBV11-3, the J call TRBJ2-5, with 12 bases that match TRBD1. Germline V gene lookup returns CDR1 SGHNT and CDR2 YENEEA. J was trimmed by 5 bases and V by 1 base; bases with no gene match: 5. This CDR3 has 16 residues. CDR3 sequence (DNA): TGTGCCAGCAGCTTAGGGGGGACAGGGGGCGGTGAGACCCAGTACTTC. It is translated as CASSLGGTGGGETQYF. The full variable domain, its missing parts supplied by reference TRBV11-3 and TRBJ2-5, is EAGVVQSPRYKIIEKKQPVAFWCNPISGHNTLYWYLQNLGQGPELLIRYENEEAVDDSQLPKDRFSAERLKGVDSTLKIQPAELGDSAVYLCASSLGGTGGGETQYFGPGTRLLVL.

A few counts support this clone. V is TRBV4-1 and J is TRBJ1-6; the D gene is possibly TRBD1 (5 bases). The CDR3 is 15 residues long. Trimming took 2 bases from V and 14 from J, leaving 19 bases between them. CDR1 and CDR2 (germline): MGHRA, YSYEKL. The CDR3 loop is CASSQQRDGGNTLHF. CDR3 sequence (DNA): TGCGCCAGCAGCCAACAGAGGGACGGGGGGAATACCCTCCACTTT.

The chain couples TRBV9 to TRBJ1-1, with D possibly being TRBD1 (5 bases). CDR3 length: 13 residues. Deletions cut 0 bases from V and 8 bases from J, with 11 bases between. Germline CDR1 and CDR2: SGDLS and YYNGEE. This CDR3 is CASSVVEEGEAFF. CDR3 coding DNA: TGTGCCAGCAGCGTAGTGGAGGAGGGGGAAGCTTTCTTT.

J is TRBJ2-7 and V is TRBV5-1; D perhaps matches TRBD1 (6 bases). The CDR3 has 15 amino acids. Germline V gene data show CDR1 as SGHRS and CDR2 as YFSETQ. V was trimmed by 2 bases and J by 0 bases, leaving 12 bases between them. In DNA form, the CDR3 reads TGCGCCAGCAGCTTTTTCAGGGGCAACTCCTACGAGCAGTACTTC. Translating it yields CASSFFRGNSYEQYF.

The V and J genes are TRBV7-9 and TRBJ2-2, with D possibly TRBD2 on 5 matching bases. Germline V gene sequence: CDR1 SEHNR, CDR2 FQNEAQ (reference sequence). V lost 1 base and J 5 bases, leaving 14 bases between the germline ends. The CDR3 has 16 amino acids. The CDR3 nucleotides are TGTGCCAGCAGCTTAGGAGGCGGGCTGGGAACCGGGGAGCTGTTTTTT. This gives the protein CASSLGGGLGTGELFF.

The rearrangement links TRBV9 to TRBJ2-1, with 9 bases identical to TRBD2. Germline CDR1 is SGDLS and CDR2 is YYNGEE. Trimming at V came to 4 bases and at J to 2 bases, leaving 4 bases not matched to a gene. The length of the CDR3 is 15 residues. The CDR3 DNA reads TGTGCCAGCAGCAAAAGCGGGGGGCCCTACAATGAGCAGTTCTTC. Amino acids: CASSKSGGPYNEQFF.

The rearrangement links TRBV6-6 to TRBJ1-1, with D possibly matching TRBD1 (5 bases). Trimming cost V 5 bases and J 8 bases, with 9 bases left between them. This CDR3 spans 11 amino acids. Germline CDR1 is MNHNY and CDR2 is SVGAGI (reference sequence). This chain's CDR3 is CASSPGGEAFF. The CDR3 nucleotides read TGTGCCAGCAGTCCCGGGGGGGAAGCTTTCTTT.

The chain joins TRBV30 to TRBJ2-7; unclear D gene. The V and J ends lost 2 bases and 6 bases respectively, with 5 bases between them. Germline V gives CDR1 GTSNPN, CDR2 SVGIG (reference sequence). The CDR3 is 10 amino acids. The CDR3: CAWSPCEQYF. The CDR3 DNA is TGTGCCTGGAGTCCTTGCGAGCAGTACTTC.

To note about this clone: This same CDR3 is encoded by further DNA sequences in the sample. The chain employs TRBV29-1 and TRBJ2-7, with 13 bases aligning to TRBD2. Germline V gene data show CDR1 as SQVTM and CDR2 as ANQGSEA. The CDR3 consists of 18 residues. The ends lost 6 bases at V and 0 bases at J; junction bases unmatched: 14. The chain's CDR3 is CSVGLEGLAGISSYEQYF. In DNA, the CDR3 is TGCAGCGTAGGGCTAGAGGGACTAGCGGGGATAAGCTCCTACGAGCAGTACTTC.

The chain employs TRBV18 and TRBJ1-1; TRBD1 might be the D (5 bases). V dropped 6 bases and J dropped 0 bases, with 11 bases sitting between them. There are 14 residues in the CDR3. Germline V gene sequence: CDR1 KGHSH, CDR2 LQKENI. CDR3 sequence reads: CASSAQGLNTEAFF. The CDR3 nucleotides are TGTGCCAGCTCTGCCCAGGGCCTGAACACTGAAGCTTTCTTT.

The chain employs TRBV27 and TRBJ2-7, with D perhaps matching TRBD2 (7 bases). CDR1 and CDR2 from the germline V gene are MNHEY and SMNVEV (reference sequence). The CDR3 sequence is 15 residues long. V gave up 7 bases and J gave up 3 bases, with 19 bases separating them. CDR3: CASTSGAGAHYEQYF. For the CDR3, the DNA is TGTGCCAGCACCTCTGGGGCGGGGGCCCACTACGAGCAGTACTTC.

The genes are TRBV18 and TRBJ2-6; D call uncertain. The CDR3 contains 13 residues. V lost 9 bases to trimming and J lost 1 base, with 7 bases between them. Germline V gives CDR1 KGHSH, CDR2 LQKENI. CDR3 in DNA: TGTGCCAGTATGAGGTCTGGGGCCAACGTCCTGACTTTC. Its translation: CASMRSGANVLTF.

V usage is TRBV6-5 and J usage is TRBJ1-2; 12 bases are shared with TRBD1. V lost 7 bases and J lost 8; bases outside the gene matches: 5. The V gene's germline CDR1 is MNHEY and CDR2 SVGAGI. The CDR3 has 13 amino acids. CDR3 in amino acids: CASTGQGASGYTF. CDR3 bases: TGTGCCAGCACGGGACAGGGGGCAAGCGGCTACACCTTC.